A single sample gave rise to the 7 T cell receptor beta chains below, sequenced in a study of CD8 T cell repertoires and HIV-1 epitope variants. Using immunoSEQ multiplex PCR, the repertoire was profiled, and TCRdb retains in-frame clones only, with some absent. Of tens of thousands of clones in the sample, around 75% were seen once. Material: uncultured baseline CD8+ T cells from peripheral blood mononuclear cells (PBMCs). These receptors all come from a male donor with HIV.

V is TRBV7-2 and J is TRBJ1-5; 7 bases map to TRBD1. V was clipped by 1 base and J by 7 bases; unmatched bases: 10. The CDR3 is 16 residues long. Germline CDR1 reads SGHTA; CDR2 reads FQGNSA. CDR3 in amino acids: CASSLGAGGFNQPQHF. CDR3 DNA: TGTGCCAGCAGCTTAGGTGCAGGGGGATTCAACCAGCCCCAGCATTTT.

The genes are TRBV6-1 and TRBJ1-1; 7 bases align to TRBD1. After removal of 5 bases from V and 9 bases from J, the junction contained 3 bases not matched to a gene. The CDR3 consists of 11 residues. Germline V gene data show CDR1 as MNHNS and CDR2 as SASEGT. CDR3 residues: CASSQTGKAFF. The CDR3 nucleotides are TGTGCCAGCAGTCAGACAGGGAAAGCTTTCTTT.

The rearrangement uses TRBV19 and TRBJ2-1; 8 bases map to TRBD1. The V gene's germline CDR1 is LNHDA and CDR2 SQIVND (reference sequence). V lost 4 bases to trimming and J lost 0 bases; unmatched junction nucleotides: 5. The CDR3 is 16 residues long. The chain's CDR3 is CASSTPDRDSYNEQFF. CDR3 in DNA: TGTGCCAGTAGTACACCGGACAGGGACTCCTACAATGAGCAGTTCTTC.

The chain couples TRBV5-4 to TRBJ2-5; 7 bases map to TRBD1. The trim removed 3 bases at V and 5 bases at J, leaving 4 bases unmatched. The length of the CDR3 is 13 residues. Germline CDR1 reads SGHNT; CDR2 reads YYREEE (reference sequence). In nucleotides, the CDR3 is TGTGCCAGCAGCTCGGACAGGCTGGAGACCCAGTACTTC. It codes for CASSSDRLETQYF.

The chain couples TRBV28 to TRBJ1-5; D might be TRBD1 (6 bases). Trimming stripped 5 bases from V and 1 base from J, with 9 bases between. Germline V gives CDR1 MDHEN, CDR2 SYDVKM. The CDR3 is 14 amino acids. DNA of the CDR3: TGTGCCAGCAGTCCAAGGGGGAGCAATCAGCCCCAGCATTTT. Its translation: CASSPRGSNQPQHF.

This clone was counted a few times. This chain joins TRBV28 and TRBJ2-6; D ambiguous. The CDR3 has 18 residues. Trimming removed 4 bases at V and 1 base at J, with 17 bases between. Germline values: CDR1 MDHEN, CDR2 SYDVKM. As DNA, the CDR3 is TGTGCCAGCAGTTCCCCGGCAGGTCCCCAATCTGGGGCCAACGTCCTGACTTTC. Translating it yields CASSSPAGPQSGANVLTF. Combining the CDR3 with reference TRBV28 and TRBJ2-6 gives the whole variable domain DVKVTQSSRYLVKRTGEKVFLECVQDMDHENMFWYRQDPGLGLRLIYFSYDVKMKEKGDIPEGYSVSREKKERFSLILESASTNQTSMYLCASSSPAGPQSGANVLTFGAGSRLTVL.

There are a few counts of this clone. CDR3 bases: TGTGCCAGCAGTTGGGAGGAACAGCCCCAGCATTTT. Translation gives CASSWEEQPQHF. The V and J genes are TRBV28 and TRBJ1-5, with D unclear. CDR1 and CDR2 (germline): MDHEN, SYDVKM. V gave up 4 bases and J gave up 7 bases, with 8 bases separating them. The CDR3 has 12 amino acids. The full variable domain, rest sourced from reference TRBV28 and TRBJ1-5, is DVKVTQSSRYLVKRTGEKVFLECVQDMDHENMFWYRQDPGLGLRLIYFSYDVKMKEKGDIPEGYSVSREKKERFSLILESASTNQTSMYLCASSWEEQPQHFGDGTRLSIL.